This is a list of T cell receptor beta chains from one sample in a study of blood T cells in healthy people across ages. A single record per CDR3 protein comes from TCRdb applying MiXCR to the 5' RACE reads. The table records approximately 830,000 distinct CDR3 sequences, approximately 67% of them present only once. The material sequenced was blood. Receptors originate from a man aged 25 to 40 in good health. Both conserved end residues are part of each CDR3. The D gene is left open where the match is weak. The size field is filled for only some rows; it gives once, few, many or a size class.

>TRBV6-2/TRBV6-3|TRBD1|few|TRBJ2-5
TGTGCCAGCGCTACCGAGGGGGCACAAGAGACCCAGTACTTC
CASATEGAQETQYF
>TRBV12-3/TRBV12-4|TRBD1|-|TRBJ2-5
TGTGCCAGCAGTTTATTCCGACAGGGGGCAGAGACCCAGTACTTC
CASSLFRQGAETQYF
>TRBV5-4|TRBD1|-|TRBJ2-7
TGTGCCAGCAGCACGAGACAGGGCCCTCGCTACGAGCAGTACTTC
CASSTRQGPRYEQYF
>TRBV28|-|-|TRBJ1-4
TGTGCCAGCAGTTTGATGAAGTCGGGAAAACTGTTTTTT
CASSLMKSGKLFF
>TRBV4-3|-|-|TRBJ1-2
TGCGCCAGCAGCCCTCAAATCGACCTGGGACCCAGTGGCTACACCTTC
CASSPQIDLGPSGYTF
>TRBV6-6|TRBD2|-|TRBJ2-1
TGTGCCAGCATCGGGACTAGAACGAATGAGCAGTTCTTC
CASIGTRTNEQFF
>TRBV29-1|-|-|TRBJ2-7
TGCAGCGTTGTGGCTACCTACGAGCAGTACTTC
CSVVATYEQYF
>TRBV28|-|-|TRBJ2-7
TGTGCCAGCAGTCCATCAGGGTATGGCTCCGAGCAGTACTTC
CASSPSGYGSEQYF
>TRBV4-3|TRBD1|few|TRBJ2-7
TGCGCCAGCAGCCAAGGGGCCCGGGACAGGTCCTACGAGCAGTACTTC
CASSQGARDRSYEQYF
>TRBV12-3/TRBV12-4|TRBD1|-|TRBJ1-4
TGTGCCAGCAGTCGTATAGGGGGCAGTCGAGAAAAACTGTTTTTT
CASSRIGGSREKLFF
>TRBV25-1|-|-|TRBJ2-7
TGTGCCAGCAGTGAATGGGACGGGGCTGGCGAGCAGTACTTC
CASSEWDGAGEQYF
>TRBV14|-|few|TRBJ2-1
TGTGCCAGCAGCCCCGAGTGGGGTGAGCAGTTCTTC
CASSPEWGEQFF
>TRBV20-1|-|-|TRBJ2-1
TGCAGTGCCCCCGGACGGGCGGTGAATGAGCAGTTCTTC
CSAPGRAVNEQFF
>TRBV3-1|-|-|TRBJ2-2
TGTGCCAGCAGCCAACGAAACCGGGACGGGAACACCGGGGAGCTGTTTTTT
CASSQRNRDGNTGELFF
>TRBV29-1|TRBD1|few|TRBJ1-4
TGCAGCGTTGGGCAAGACAGGGATGAAAAACTGTTTTTT
CSVGQDRDEKLFF
>TRBV28|-|once|TRBJ1-5
TGTGCCAGCAGCGGGGTGGGGTATAGCAATCAGCCCCAGCATTTT
CASSGVGYSNQPQHF
>TRBV7-9|-|-|TRBJ2-7
TGTGCCAGCAGCTTAAGGTTACAGGAGCAGTACTTC
CASSLRLQEQYF
>TRBV12-3/TRBV12-4|-|few|TRBJ2-1
TGTGCCAGCAGTTTAGGTGAGGCCGGAGAGCAGTTCTTC
CASSLGEAGEQFF
>TRBV2|TRBD2|-|TRBJ2-1
TGTGCCAGCAGGTTAAGCGGGGGCGACTACAATGAGCAGTTCTTC
CASRLSGGDYNEQFF
>TRBV12-3/TRBV12-4|TRBD2|-|TRBJ2-5
TGTGCCAGCAGTTTAGGGACTAGCGAAGAGACCCAGTACTTC
CASSLGTSEETQYF
>TRBV6-6|-|-|TRBJ2-1
TGTGCCAGCAAACAGAATTACAATGAGCAGTTCTTC
CASKQNYNEQFF
>TRBV28|TRBD1|once|TRBJ2-4
TGTGCCAGCAGTCCACCCACAGGGGGAGGAAGCATTCAGTACTTC
CASSPPTGGGSIQYF
>TRBV6-6|-|-|TRBJ1-5
TGTGCCAGCACCGAACCCGAGCATCAGCCCCAGCATTTT
CASTEPEHQPQHF
>TRBV2|-|-|TRBJ2-2
TGTGCCAGCAGTGAGCGGAACACCGGGGAGCTGTTTTTT
CASSERNTGELFF
>TRBV21-1|-|many|TRBJ2-5
TGTGCCAGCACCACTAGCGAGCAAGAGACCCAGTACTTC
CASTTSEQETQYF
>TRBV7-3|-|-|TRBJ2-3
TGTGCCAGCAGCAAAAACCCAACTAGCACTAGCACAGATACGCAGTATTTT
CASSKNPTSTSTDTQYF
>TRBV12-3/TRBV12-4|-|few|TRBJ2-5
TGTGCCAGCAGACCGGGGGGCATGTGGGAGACCCAGTACTTC
CASRPGGMWETQYF
>TRBV27|-|many|TRBJ1-5
TGTGCCAGCAGCTTGCGGAGCAATCAGCCCCAGCATTTT
CASSLRSNQPQHF
>TRBV4-1|-|once|TRBJ2-5
TGCGCCAGCAGCCAAAAAGGGGGATCCCAAGAGACCCAGTACTTC
CASSQKGGSQETQYF
>TRBV10-3|-|-|TRBJ2-7
TGTGCCATCATTACGGACTCCTACGAGCAGTACTTC
CAIITDSYEQYF
>TRBV7-2|-|-|TRBJ1-5
TGTGCCAGCAGCTTCGGCAGTTCCAATCAGCCCCAGCATTTT
CASSFGSSNQPQHF
>TRBV5-1|TRBD1|-|TRBJ1-5
TGCGCCAGCAGCATCGGACAGGGTGGTCAGCCCCAGCATTTT
CASSIGQGGQPQHF
>TRBV7-2|-|-|TRBJ1-4
TGTGCCAGCAGCTTAGCGGGGGGAACTAATGAAAAACTGTTTTTT
CASSLAGGTNEKLFF
>TRBV4-2|TRBD1|once|TRBJ2-5
TGTGCCAGCAGCCAGGAGGGACAGGGAAGCTACGTGCAGTACTTC
CASSQEGQGSYVQYF
>TRBV20-1|-|-|TRBJ2-5
TGCAGTGCGAGAGAGTCCCAGACCCTGTACTTC
CSARESQTLYF